This T cell receptor beta chain was obtained from a study of T cell responses to AZD1222 COVID-19 vaccine. Overall study results and limits: Donors in the cohort were predominantly white British and more often female, and clonal diversity was possibly underestimated.

The method was immunoSEQ multiplex PCR; TCRdb's version includes in-frame clones alone and lacks a portion of them. The data contain approximately 150,000 clones, roughly 90% of them seen just once; the ten biggest clones take up 1.5% to 2.5%. Notes on this clone: Its cognate antigen is unknown.

Second doses that came at about 4 or about 12 weeks were put together. The sample was peripheral blood, taken 28 days after the second AZD1222 dose. The source of this sequence is an adult who received the AZD1222 COVID-19 vaccine.

The chain's CDR3 is CASSPRENTEAFF. The DNA of the CDR3 is TGTGCCAGCAGTCCGCGGGAGAACACTGAAGCTTTCTTT. The chain has TRBV12-3 or TRBV12-4 and TRBJ1-1; no clear D. This CDR3 is built from 13 residues. V lost 5 bases and J 1 base, leaving 8 bases between the germline ends.